These 12 T cell receptor beta chains were all obtained from the same sample, sequenced in a study of blood T cell repertoires in COVID-19. Assay used: immunoSEQ multiplex PCR; TCRdb lists only in-frame clones, some missing. The data show tens of thousands of clones, roughly 72% seen once. The sequencing input was peripheral blood. These TCRs come from a woman aged 45-59 years with active or convalescent COVID-19.

The J gene is TRBJ1-2, the V gene TRBV19, with 9 bases that match TRBD1. The CDR3 has 16 amino acids. The trim removed 3 bases at V and 3 bases at J, leaving 8 bases unmatched. Looked up from germline, CDR1 is LNHDA and CDR2 is SQIVND (reference sequence). CDR3: CASSILGQGNYYGYTF. In nucleotides, the CDR3 is TGTGCCAGTAGTATCCTAGGACAGGGGAATTACTATGGCTACACCTTC. Full variable domain (remainder filled in from reference TRBV19 and TRBJ1-2): DGGITQSPKYLFRKEGQNVTLSCEQNLNHDAMYWYRQDPGQGLRLIYYSQIVNDFQKGDIAEGYSVSREKKESFPLTVTSAQKNPTAFYLCASSILGQGNYYGYTFGSGTRLTVV.

The chain is built from TRBV20-1 and TRBJ1-3; perhaps TRBD1 as D (5 bases). This CDR3 has 15 amino acids. Looked up from germline, CDR1 is DFQATT and CDR2 is SNEGSKA (reference sequence). V lost 3 bases, J lost 0 bases, and 12 bases lay in between. CDR3 sequence (DNA): TGCAGTGCTAGTTCCAGGGCAGACTCTGGAAACACCATATATTTT. Translating gives CSASSRADSGNTIYF.

This clone was observed a single time. The CDR3 sequence: CASSESTAAYGYTF. CDR3 DNA: TGTGCCAGCAGTGAGTCAACAGCGGCATATGGCTACACCTTC. V and J are TRBV2 and TRBJ1-2; D is unclear. V lost 3 bases to trimming and J lost 5 bases, with 13 bases between them. Germline loops: CDR1 SNHLY, CDR2 FYNNEI. The CDR3 is 14 amino acids.

This clone appeared a few times. V is TRBV5-1 and J is TRBJ1-1; TRBD1 aligns across 10 bases. CDR1 is SGHRS, CDR2 YFSETQ, per germline. V lost 4 bases to trimming and J lost 3 bases; unmatched junction nucleotides: 6. CDR3 size: 15 residues. The CDR3 here is CASSPPGQGYTEAFF. The CDR3 nucleotides are TGCGCCAGCAGCCCCCCGGGACAGGGGTACACTGAAGCTTTCTTT.

This clone showed up just a few times. The chain is built from TRBV2 and TRBJ2-7; 11 bases agree with TRBD2. The CDR3 loop spans 15 amino acids. With 7 bases clipped from V and 3 bases from J, the junction kept 8 bases outside the gene matches. CDR1 and CDR2 from the germline V gene are SNHLY and FYNNEI. CDR3 bases: TGTGCCAGCAAGGAGGGGCTAGCGGGAGGCTACGAGCAGTACTTC. Translated, it gives CASKEGLAGGYEQYF.

The chain employs TRBV30 and TRBJ1-1; no firm D call. The CDR3 covers 10 residues. Germline V gene data show CDR1 as GTSNPN and CDR2 as SVGIG (reference sequence). CDR3 coding DNA: TGTGTCGCGGGGAACACTGAAGCTTTCTTT. Its translation is CVAGNTEAFF.

The rearrangement uses TRBV5-6 and TRBJ1-4, with D hard to call. The CDR3 sequence is 14 residues long. CDR1 SGHDT and CDR2 YYEEEE come from the germline V gene. V was clipped by 0 bases and J by 3 bases, with 6 bases between them. In DNA, the CDR3 is TGTGCCAGCAGCTTGGGGGGAGCTAATGAAAAACTGTTTTTT. This encodes CASSLGGANEKLFF.

The V gene is TRBV24-1, the J gene TRBJ2-2; 8 bases are shared with TRBD2. The CDR3 covers 16 residues. With V trimmed by 0 bases and J by 3 bases, 2 bases remained unmatched. Germline V gives CDR1 KGHDR, CDR2 SFDVKD. DNA for the CDR3: TGTGCCACCAGTGATTTGACTAGCGGAGACACCGGGGAGCTGTTTTTT. This codes for CATSDLTSGDTGELFF.

The chain combines TRBV7-9 with TRBJ1-3; D uncertain. The CDR3 sequence is 14 residues long. The V and J ends lost 5 bases and 5 bases respectively, with 13 bases between them. Germline V gene lookup returns CDR1 SEHNR and CDR2 FQNEAQ (reference sequence). The CDR3 region is CASSPPGRRNTIYF. CDR3 bases: TGTGCCAGCAGCCCGCCGGGTCGGAGAAACACCATATATTTT.

This clone was observed once. V and J are TRBV7-2 and TRBJ2-5; D is unresolved. V lost 1 base, J lost 1 base, and 7 bases lay in between. The germline V gene encodes CDR1 SGHTA and CDR2 FQGNSA. The CDR3 is 14 residues long. As DNA, the CDR3 is TGTGCCAGCAGCTTAGTTTCATTCCAAGAGACCCAGTACTTC. Translating gives CASSLVSFQETQYF.

This clone was observed a single time. The V gene is TRBV27, the J gene TRBJ1-6, with D tentatively TRBD1 (5 bases). This CDR3 is built from 17 residues. Germline assignment: CDR1 MNHEY and CDR2 SMNVEV (reference sequence). The V and J ends lost 6 bases and 7 bases respectively, with 22 bases between them. CDR3 sequence (DNA): TGTGCCAGCAGCCACAAGACCAGGGTTGCGGGGAATTCACCCCTCCACTTT. Translation gives CASSHKTRVAGNSPLHF.

This clone was seen a few times. The chain is built from TRBV30 and TRBJ2-5; 11 bases agree with TRBD2. The CDR3 is 16 residues long. The ends lost 5 bases at V and 6 bases at J; junction bases unmatched: 14. The germline V gene has CDR1 GTSNPN and CDR2 SVGIG (reference sequence). CDR3 nucleotides: TGTGCCTGGTCTCATCTGACTAGCGGGACCCGAAAGACCCAGTACTTC. As protein: CAWSHLTSGTRKTQYF.